A single sample gave rise to the 5 T cell receptor beta chains below, sequenced in a study of regulatory T cells in long-lasting Graves disease. Specified time point: newly diagnosed GD, antithyroid drugs for less than 3 months. After RNA was extracted from PBMCs, the TCR library was made from it. CDR3 regions were amplified by Arm-PCR using iRepertoire HTBI primers to build TCR beta libraries. TCRdb re-called the multiplex PCR reads through MiXCR, storing one row per CDR3 protein. The repertoire includes under 450,000 distinct CDR3 sequences, 16% of them detected once, and around 20% sits in the top ten. The sample was also linked to a second study, of T cells in Graves' hyperthyroidism and ophthalmopathy.

Sequences were derived from peripheral blood mononuclear cells (PBMCs), sampled at new diagnosis, from a patient treated with antithyroid drugs. The receptors originated from a woman in her late teens or twenties with Graves disease.

This clonotype was counted between two and nine times. The V and J genes are TRBV2 and TRBJ1-6, with D tentatively TRBD1 (5 bases). Germline CDR1 and CDR2: SNHLY and FYNNEI. This CDR3 is built from 15 residues. V lost 7 bases to trimming and J lost 7 bases, with 17 bases between them. DNA for the CDR3: TGTGCCAGCACCTCGGGGGGTCTCTACAATTCACCCCTCCACTTT. Its translation is CASTSGGLYNSPLHF. Full variable domain (remainder filled in from reference TRBV2 and TRBJ1-6): EPEVTQTPSHQVTQMGQEVILRCVPISNHLYFYWYRQILGQKVEFLVSFYNNEISEKSEIFDDQFSVERPDGSNFTLKIRSTKLEDSAMYFCASTSGGLYNSPLHFGNGTRLTVT.

The chain combines TRBV5-6 with TRBJ1-2; TRBD1 agrees at 10 bases. V trimming: 1 base; J trimming: 5 bases; junction bases outside the gene matches: 11. Germline assignment: CDR1 SGHDT and CDR2 YYEEEE. The CDR3 totals 17 residues. CDR3 sequence reads: CASSLLQLTGGGYGYTF. The CDR3 bases are TGTGCCAGCAGCTTGCTTCAACTGACAGGGGGCGGGTATGGCTACACCTTC.

Of note for this clonotype: This sequence may be a read error, since a much larger clone differs from it by one base. The chain is built from TRBV20-1 and TRBJ2-7; 14 nucleotides agree with TRBD2. Germline CDR1 and CDR2: DFQATT and SNEGSKA (reference sequence). The CDR3 extends over 16 amino acids. This CDR3 reads CSARPGTSGSSYERYF. The CDR3 DNA reads as TGCAGTGCTAGACCAGGGACTAGCGGGAGCTCCTACGAGCGGTACTTC.

This clonotype was counted many times. The gene calls are TRBV7-9 and TRBJ1-4; D gene ambiguous. Germline V lookup: CDR1 SEHNR, CDR2 FQNEAQ (reference sequence). The CDR3 has 12 residues. Trimming left V 5 bases short and J 6 bases short, with 7 bases between. CDR3 in amino acids: CASSLLDEKLFF. The CDR3 bases are TGTGCCAGCAGCCTCCTCGATGAAAAACTGTTTTTT.

The CDR3 DNA sequence: TGTGCCAGCAGCCAAGTCGCAGGGGGAGACTCACCCCTCCACTTT. Encoded protein: CASSQVAGGDSPLHF. The gene calls are TRBV3-1 and TRBJ1-6, with TRBD1 matching 7 bases. Trimming took 1 base from V and 10 from J; bases not matched to a gene: 7. The CDR3 runs 15 residues. Per germline, CDR1 LGHDT and CDR2 YNNKEL (reference sequence). Using reference TRBV3-1 and TRBJ1-6 for the parts outside the CDR3, the full variable domain is DTAVSQTPKYLVTQMGNDKSIKCEQNLGHDTMYWYKQDSKKFLKIMFSYNNKELIINETVPNRFSPKSPDKAHLNLHINSLELGDSAVYFCASSQVAGGDSPLHFGNGTRLTVT.